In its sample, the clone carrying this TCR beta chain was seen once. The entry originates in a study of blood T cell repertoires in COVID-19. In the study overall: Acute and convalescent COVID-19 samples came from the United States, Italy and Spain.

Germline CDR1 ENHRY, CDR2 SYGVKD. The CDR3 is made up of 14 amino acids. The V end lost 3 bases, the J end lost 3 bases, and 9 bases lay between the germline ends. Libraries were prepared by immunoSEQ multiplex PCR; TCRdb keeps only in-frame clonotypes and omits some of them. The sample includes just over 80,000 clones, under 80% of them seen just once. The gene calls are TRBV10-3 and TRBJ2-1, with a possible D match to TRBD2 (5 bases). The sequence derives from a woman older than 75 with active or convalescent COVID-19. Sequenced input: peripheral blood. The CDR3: CAISDGVGYNEQFF. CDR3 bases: TGTGCCATCAGTGACGGGGTCGGCTACAATGAGCAGTTCTTC.